This TCR beta chain was captured in a study of cytomegalovirus exposure and HLA in healthy donors (dated by TCRdb to about 2017). With respect to the entire study: An earlier analysis of 587 of the donors reported about 260 Gb of sequence data and roughly 120 million unique TCR beta sequences obtained from some 200 million T cells. An early release covering about 600 HLA-typed donors comprised roughly 300 gigabases of sequencing data and tens of millions of unique TCR sequences. Of the 350 to 450 genotyped donors, less than 85% were placed in the genetic ancestry cluster associated with self-reported Caucasian donors. The aim of the study was to test whether cataloging public T cell receptors could identify signatures of past pathogen exposure. The T cell repertoires of some 670 subjects were profiled by immunosequencing and related to cytomegalovirus serostatus. In addition to the first cohort of hundreds of subjects, a separate validation cohort of 120 different subjects was used. To predict cytomegalovirus infection status, the study brought together high-throughput TCR immunosequencing, statistical association of individual TCRs with disease status, and machine learning. A later analysis re-analyzed previously published TCR beta repertoires from 666 donors and added high-resolution HLA genotyping to study TCR occurrence patterns. Rather than using new phenotypic data, the later analysis identified candidate immune exposures from TCR beta sequences and from how often those sequences occurred across donors. To decide whether each TCR beta V gene segment behaved as functional or pseudogenic, an earlier analysis of some 600 of the donors relied on high-throughput TCR beta sequencing. Donor age, sex, ethnicity and CMV serostatus were collected together with the repertoire data. A later genetic analysis took genome-wide SNP genotypes for about three fifths of the 666 donors and used that subset as a discovery cohort. All discovery cohort repertoires had been generated on a single sequencing platform. HLA typing covered class I and class II loci at four-digit resolution. The number of donors typed differed by locus, with 629-630 for A, B, C, DRB1 and DQB1, approximately 500 for DQA1, 600 to 610 for DPA1, and under 490 for DPB1. Roughly 5 DR-DQ haplotypes were treated as single units for association and clustering because of strong linkage in the cohort. Among some 410 genotyped donors of the cohort, an average of about 240,000 unique TCR beta nucleotide sequences was sequenced per donor, of which 15% to 20% were non-productive.

The cohort consisted of some 670 healthy bone marrow donors. Cohort members were all nominally healthy when sampled, although unrecorded immune exposures were likely present. The donor was CMV seropositive and was included in the group of around 300 seropositive cohort members. A peripheral blood sample was collected from each donor, and TCR beta sequencing was performed on peripheral blood mononuclear cells. Genomic DNA was extracted from the blood cell samples with the Qiagen DNeasy Blood Extraction Kit. What the authors observed across the whole study: Presence/absence analyses assumed roughly uniform sequencing depth across donors, an assumption that may not hold. Assigning TCR associations to individual alleles was difficult when HLA alleles, especially DR and DQ, strongly co-occurred. In both the original and validation cohorts, the classifier was reported to diagnose cytomegalovirus status with high specificity and sensitivity. The study listed 170 or so TCR beta chains as associated with cytomegalovirus. A further reported finding was that TCR beta sequences accurately predicted the HLA-A and HLA-B alleles for most subjects in the first cohort. Several of the top co-occurrence clusters appeared to be linked to parvovirus B19, influenza, CMV and Epstein-Barr virus, according to a later analysis. In this cohort, only TCR beta chains were sequenced, and detectable features were limited by the absence of alpha or paired-chain data. A cluster of highly shared sequence variants was judged likely to be a technical artifact of the sequencing pipeline. For the cohort, immune exposure information was limited to CMV serostatus. Because counts were too low, 15 to 20 rarely observed V segments, including chromosome 9 orphons, were excluded from the earlier analysis of under 650 of the donors. Broadly in line with IMGT annotations, most TCR beta V segments showed up in productive rearrangements about 87% or about 30% of the time in an earlier analysis of some 590 of the donors. Most CMV-associated TCR beta chains appeared to be HLA-restricted in a later analysis, and the HLA associations seemed to be driven largely by CMV exposure. Because some donors lacked HLA typing at each locus, the association tests relied only on the typed subset. Because the 87-base-pair reads could not distinguish some IMGT-functional V segments, including TRBV6-2 and TRBV6-3, those segments were excluded. A few of the identified cytomegalovirus-associated TCR beta chains were confirmed in vitro to be specific for cytomegalovirus antigens. The authors suggested that the approach could potentially be extended to other disease states and immunological phenotypes. Correlated functional status among segregating V segments might be attributable to linkage disequilibrium, but an unknown experimental factor could not be ruled out. A later analysis found that HLA-associated TCR beta chains were more clonally expanded and had lower generation probabilities than equally common non-associated chains. In a later analysis, TCR association rates were found to vary across HLA loci, with the most associated TCRs seen for DRB1 alleles and the fewest for HLA-C alleles. In a later genetic analysis, a missense DCLRE1C variant was associated with V-gene and J-gene trimming of TCR beta chains, and the association was replicated in an independent cohort. Compared with the roughly 700-donor mean, donors in an Asian-associated ancestry cluster had fewer N-insertions in productive TCRs, according to a later genetic analysis. Across donors, most TCR sequences were observed very rarely, whereas some public TCRs were present in many individuals. At a false discovery rate of 0.05, a later analysis linked 15,000 to 20,000 TCR beta sequences to specific HLA alleles.

With regard to this clone: What antigen it recognizes has not been identified. Base quality data are lacking; no much larger clone is found one base away.

The receptor library was made with the immunoSEQ multiplex PCR assay. A mixture of 60 forward primers for TCR Vbeta segments and 13 reverse primers for TCR Jbeta segments was used in the multiplex PCR. The CDR3 region of rearranged TCR beta genes was amplified from genomic DNA with a multiplex PCR assay. Amplified TCR beta libraries were sequenced as 87-base-pair reads on the Illumina HiSeq System. Turning to the authors' computational methods: A later analysis counted tens of millions of unique TCR beta chains across the 500 to 850 repertoires, and approximately 11 million of these chains were shared by at least two donors. Raw reads were error-corrected and collapsed into unique sequences by a nearest-neighbor algorithm in which closely related sequences were merged to remove PCR and sequencing errors. Alignment of CDR3 sequences to IMGT reference sequences was used to assign V, D and J gene segments. For a sequence to be retained, a match of at least six nucleotides was required to both a V gene segment and a J gene segment. A rearrangement was called productive if the CDR3 had no stop codons and remained in frame with V and J, and every other rearrangement was called non-productive. Following IMGT convention, CDR3 was defined as the stretch from the second conserved V-encoded cysteine up to the conserved J-encoded phenylalanine. The earlier analysis of about 610 of the donors excluded sequences that lacked an unambiguous match to a single V gene segment. In an earlier analysis of several hundred of the donors, V segments were called functional above 56.7% productive rearrangements and were called segregating when the between-donor standard deviation exceeded 5%. A statistical classification framework was developed to diagnose cytomegalovirus status using the catalog of TCR beta chain sequences. V and J gene assignment, in a later analysis, came from comparing TCR nucleotide sequences with IMGT/GENE-DB human TR gene sequences. Using the TCRdist pipeline, a later analysis assigned CDR3 sequences along with most-parsimonious VDJ recombination scenarios. In a later analysis, each TCR beta chain was defined by its CDR3 amino acid sequence together with its V-gene family, and reads lacking a unique V-gene family were excluded. To address suspected cross-contamination and a sequencing artifact, a later analysis removed 450 to 700 highly shared, low-generation-probability nucleotide sequences. For each public chain, a later analysis derived a clonal expansion index from normalized ranks of inferred template counts within each repertoire. Generation probabilities in a later analysis came from a VDJ recombination model fitted to out-of-frame rearrangements, and those results were checked against IGoR. In a later analysis, TCR-TCR, TCR-HLA and TCR-CMV co-occurrence was scored with hypergeometric tests, and a repertoire-size bias correction was applied to TCR pairs. A later analysis estimated false discovery rates by permuting HLA or CMV assignments 20 times. In a later analysis, co-occurring TCRs were grouped using DBSCAN, and TCRdist sequence similarity was added for clustering within HLA-allele-positive subsets. Co-occurrence clustering excluded repertoires with fewer than 30,000 or more than 120,000 public chains, plus five with anomalous nucleotide sharing. Entries here come from immuneACCESS through TCRdb and include only in-frame sequences with V and J called. Some clones fail to appear in such tables; in the studies checked, an unresolved V gene covers under half of the shortfall, and the cause of the remainder is unknown. That table gives V, J and clone size, and the DNA gave D and trimming. The sample data list approximately 100,000 clones, and approximately 70% of these were observed just once. 5.4% of the sample is taken by the ten largest.

The CDR3 goes from the cysteine to the phenylalanine over 14 residues. This entry keeps only the CDR3 DNA: 42 bases, framed from base 1. Sequences SGHVS (CDR1) and FQNEAQ (CDR2) are obtained from the germline V gene. V has 4 bases trimmed and J has 7 bases trimmed; junction bases matching no gene number 9. The chain joins TRBV7-8 to TRBJ1-2; 7 bases in between match TRBD1. The clonotype was recovered from a woman between 70 and 85 years old in good health and CMV-seropositive. The specimen sequenced was PBMCs. The CDR3 has the sequence CASSSREGAFGYTF. The DNA is as follows: TGTGCCAGCAGCTCCCGGGAGGGGGCCTTTGGCTACACCTTC. When the CDR3 is completed using the reference TRBV7-8 and TRBJ1-2 genes on either side, the full variable domain is GAGVSQSPRYKVAKRGQDVALRCDPISGHVSLFWYQQALGQGPEFLTYFQNEAQLDKSGLPSDRFFAERPEGSVSTLKIQRTQQEDSAVYLCASSSREGAFGYTFGSGTRLTVV.